These 21 T cell receptor beta chains originate from one sample sequenced in a study of blood T cell repertoires in COVID-19. Profiled with immunoSEQ multiplex PCR; TCRdb holds only in-frame clones, not every one. The sample holds 210,000 or so clones, around 82% seen once. The specimen was PBMCs or T cells enriched from blood (not recorded which). The receptor set was obtained from a man aged 25 to 45 with acute COVID-19.

The chain joins TRBV12-3 or TRBV12-4 to TRBJ2-3, with a possible D match to TRBD2 (6 bases). Between the trimmed V and J ends, which lost 3 bases and 5 bases, there was a span of 9 bases. The CDR3 runs 13 residues. In nucleotides, the CDR3 is TGTGCCAGCAGTTTTAGGAGGGTAGATACGCAGTATTTT. Encoded protein: CASSFRRVDTQYF.

This rearrangement joins TRBV29-1 to TRBJ2-7, with 10 bases fitting TRBD1. CDR3 length: 14 amino acids. J gave up 7 bases and V 4 bases, and 10 bases lay outside the gene matches. Germline V CDR1 and CDR2: SQVTM, ANQGSEA. The chain's CDR3 is CSVGQMLGQGEQYF. CDR3 nucleotide sequence: TGCAGCGTTGGGCAGATGTTGGGACAGGGGGAGCAGTACTTC.

The V and J genes are TRBV27 and TRBJ2-4, with D maybe TRBD1 (5 bases). This CDR3 is built from 12 residues. Trimming stripped 9 bases from V and 8 bases from J, with 14 bases between. Per germline, CDR1 MNHEY and CDR2 SMNVEV (reference sequence). The CDR3 DNA sequence: TGTGCCAGGAGGACACGCTTTGACATTCAGTACTTC. Its protein product is CARRTRFDIQYF.

The V call is TRBV6-2 or TRBV6-3, the J call TRBJ2-1, with 9 bases aligning to TRBD2. With 4 bases clipped from V and 4 bases from J, the junction kept 17 bases outside the gene matches. Germline CDR1 reads MNHEY; CDR2 reads SVGEGT. This CDR3 is built from 19 residues. In DNA form, the CDR3 reads TGTGCCAGCAGTTGGGGACAGAAATCAGCTAGCGGGGCTTACAATGAGCAGTTCTTC. Its protein product is CASSWGQKSASGAYNEQFF.

V gene TRBV11-2 combines with J gene TRBJ1-2, with TRBD1 identical over 7 bases. V lost 5 bases, J lost 2 bases, and 2 bases stayed unmatched. The germline V gene encodes CDR1 SGHAT and CDR2 FQNNGV. This CDR3 spans 13 amino acids. CDR3 loop: CASSRQGNYGYTF. The DNA of the CDR3 is TGTGCCAGCAGCCGACAGGGAAACTATGGCTACACCTTC.

V gene TRBV2 combines with J gene TRBJ2-3; no reliable D call. CDR3 size: 13 residues. The V gene's germline CDR1 is SNHLY and CDR2 FYNNEI. V lost 6 bases and J lost 6, with 13 bases in between. This CDR3 is CASRLKFLDTQYF. The CDR3 nucleotides are TGTGCCAGCAGACTTAAGTTTTTGGATACGCAGTATTTT. Full variable domain (rest looked up from reference TRBV2 and TRBJ2-3): EPEVTQTPSHQVTQMGQEVILRCVPISNHLYFYWYRQILGQKVEFLVSFYNNEISEKSEIFDDQFSVERPDGSNFTLKIRSTKLEDSAMYFCASRLKFLDTQYFGPGTRLTVL.

The chain employs TRBV7-3 and TRBJ2-1; 9 bases agree with TRBD1. The CDR3 length is 13 residues. Trimming removed 5 bases from V and 8 bases from J; junction bases left unmatched: 4. CDR1 SGHTA and CDR2 FQGTGA come from the germline V gene. CDR3 nucleotide sequence: TGTGCCAGCAGCGCGACAGGGGGGTATGAGCAGTTCTTC. This gives the protein CASSATGGYEQFF.

The chain couples TRBV30 to TRBJ2-7, with TRBD1 matching 9 bases. The CDR3 loop spans 15 amino acids. Per the germline V gene, CDR1 is GTSNPN and CDR2 is SVGIG (reference sequence). V was clipped by 0 bases and J by 7 bases; unmatched bases: 10. The CDR3 loop is CAWSVLGQGSGEQYF. The CDR3 DNA reads as TGTGCCTGGAGTGTACTGGGACAGGGCTCGGGTGAGCAGTACTTC. Looking up the rest from reference TRBV30 and TRBJ2-7 gives the full variable domain: SQTIHQWPATLVQPVGSPLSLECTVEGTSNPNLYWYRQAAGRGLQLLFYSVGIGQISSEVPQNLSASRPQDRQFILSSKKLLLSDSGFYLCAWSVLGQGSGEQYFGPGTRLTVT.

This chain links TRBV5-1 with TRBJ2-4; D might be TRBD2 (6 bases). The CDR3 sequence is 16 residues long. Looked up from germline, CDR1 is SGHRS and CDR2 is YFSETQ. V gave up 6 bases and J gave up 6 bases, with 22 bases separating them. CDR3 sequence: CASTMGGSQARNIQYF. CDR3 bases: TGCGCCAGCACCATGGGGGGATCTCAGGCGAGAAACATTCAGTACTTC.

The chain carries TRBV2 and TRBJ2-7; TRBD1 aligns across 11 bases. The CDR3 covers 16 residues. V was clipped by 0 bases and J by 3 bases; unmatched bases: 4. Germline V gene data show CDR1 as SNHLY and CDR2 as FYNNEI. The CDR3 nucleotides are TGTGCCAGCAGTGAAGCGTCCGGGACAGGGGGCTACGAGCAGTACTTC. This translates into CASSEASGTGGYEQYF.

V gene TRBV27 combines with J gene TRBJ1-2; TRBD1 matches 10 bases. In germline, CDR1 is MNHEY, CDR2 SMNVEV (reference sequence). The CDR3 extends over 14 amino acids. The V and J ends lost 7 bases and 8 bases, in that order; junction bases with no gene match: 10. CDR3 sequence reads: CASTRDRGSGGYTF. CDR3 nucleotide sequence: TGTGCCAGCACCAGGGACAGGGGATCGGGGGGCTACACCTTC.

J is TRBJ2-2 and V is TRBV25-1, with a possible D match to TRBD2 (6 bases). Trimming left V 2 bases short and J 1 base short, with 11 bases between. This CDR3 region has 16 residues. The germline gives CDR1 MGHDK, CDR2 SYGVNS. Here the CDR3 DNA reads TGTGCCAGCAGTGAAGGGAGCGGGTGGAACACCGGGGAGCTGTTTTTT. Amino acid sequence: CASSEGSGWNTGELFF.

The chain has TRBV9 and TRBJ1-4, with 10 bases lining up with TRBD1. The CDR3 sequence is 16 residues long. The germline V gene encodes CDR1 SGDLS and CDR2 YYNGEE. V lost 2 bases to trimming and J lost 5 bases; unmatched junction nucleotides: 6. The CDR3 region is CASSVSSGQGNEKLFF. The CDR3 DNA follows: TGTGCCAGCAGCGTTTCATCGGGACAGGGGAATGAAAAACTGTTTTTT.

The chain employs TRBV12-5 and TRBJ2-1; 7 bases align to TRBD1. This CDR3 is built from 15 residues. Germline V gene sequence: CDR1 LGHNT, CDR2 FRNRAP. V shed 0 bases, J shed 7 bases, and the junction held 6 bases outside the gene matches. In DNA form, the CDR3 reads TGTGCTAGTGGTTTGGTAATAGGGGGCCAGAATGAGCAGTTCTTC. Protein: CASGLVIGGQNEQFF. Combining the CDR3 with reference TRBV12-5 and TRBJ2-1 gives the whole variable domain DARVTQTPRHKVTEMGQEVTMRCQPILGHNTVFWYRQTMMQGLELLAYFRNRAPLDDSGMPKDRFSAEMPDATLATLKIQPSEPRDSAVYFCASGLVIGGQNEQFFGPGTRLTVL.

The chain links TRBV5-5 to TRBJ2-5; 9 bases align to TRBD1. This CDR3 spans 18 amino acids. V lost 3 bases and J lost 1; bases outside the gene matches: 13. In germline, CDR1 is SGHKS, CDR2 YYEKEE (reference sequence). CDR3 loop: CASSSKHRDRVVQETQYF. The CDR3 nucleotides are TGTGCCAGCAGCTCGAAACACCGGGACAGGGTGGTCCAAGAGACCCAGTACTTC.

V usage is TRBV3-1 (or the pseudogene TRBV3-2) and J usage is TRBJ2-1; possibly TRBD1 for D (6 bases). V gave up 3 bases and J gave up 4 bases, with 10 bases separating them. The length of the CDR3 is 14 residues. CDR1 and CDR2 (germline): LGHDT, YNNKEL (reference sequence). In DNA, the CDR3 is TGTGCCAGCAGCCAGGGGGCCCCTTACAATGAGCAGTTCTTC. It translates to CASSQGAPYNEQFF.

This clone has ten or more counts. The chain employs TRBV7-6 and TRBJ2-3; TRBD2 is a possible D gene (7 bases). The V gene's germline CDR1 is SGHVS and CDR2 FNYEAQ. The CDR3 contains 14 residues. With 6 bases removed from V and 5 bases from J, the gap between germline ends came to 15 bases. CDR3 region: CASRRGGAQDTQYF. The CDR3 nucleotides are TGTGCCAGCAGGCGTGGGGGGGCTCAAGATACGCAGTATTTT. The entire variable domain, with the rest obtained from reference TRBV7-6 and TRBJ2-3, is as follows: GAGVSQSPRYKVTKRGQDVALRCDPISGHVSLYWYRQALGQGPEFLTYFNYEAQQDKSGLPNDRFSAERPEGSISTLTIQRTEQRDSAMYRCASRRGGAQDTQYFGPGTRLTVL.

The CDR3, as DNA: TGTGCCAGCAGCCCACTCGGGGGGGGTACGGAGACCCAGTACTTC. Amino acids: CASSPLGGGTETQYF. J is TRBJ2-5 and V is TRBV6-5; TRBD2 aligns across 8 bases. This CDR3 has 15 residues. V was pared by 6 bases and J by 5 bases, with 11 bases of the junction left unmatched. From germline, CDR1 is MNHEY and CDR2 SVGAGI.

The chain has TRBV5-1 and TRBJ2-5; tentative D call: TRBD2 (7 bases). CDR3 size: 15 residues. The V gene's germline CDR1 is SGHRS and CDR2 YFSETQ. The germline V and J ends were trimmed by 0 bases and 1 base, with 10 bases remaining between them. The CDR3 DNA is TGCGCCAGCAGCTTGGTTGGGGGGGCCCAAGAGACCCAGTACTTC. Translating gives CASSLVGGAQETQYF.

The chain has TRBV9 and TRBJ2-5, with 11 positions matching TRBD2. Trimming at V came to 2 bases and at J to 3 bases, leaving 3 bases not matched to a gene. Per germline, CDR1 SGDLS and CDR2 YYNGEE. The CDR3 spans 15 residues. The CDR3 is CASSVGTSGKETQYF. CDR3 nucleotide sequence: TGTGCCAGCAGCGTTGGGACTAGCGGAAAAGAGACCCAGTACTTC.

The V gene is TRBV4-2, the J gene TRBJ1-3; no firm D call. The CDR3 is 16 residues long. V lost 0 bases, J lost 3 bases, and 12 bases lay in between. In germline, CDR1 is LGHNA, CDR2 YNFKEQ. The CDR3 spells CASSQDPLLVGNTIYF. CDR3 sequence (DNA): TGTGCCAGCAGCCAAGATCCCCTCCTTGTTGGAAACACCATATATTTT.